The following is a T cell receptor (beta chain) sequence with its context. From the 5' RACE reads, TCRdb called clonotypes with MiXCR, one entry per CDR3 protein. The table has 1.5 million to 2 million distinct CDR3 sequences, about 30% seen once; the top ten hold around 0.3%. This sample is part of a study of identical twins. Germline assignment: CDR1 SEHNR and CDR2 FQNEAQ (reference sequence). This CDR3 has 15 residues. The J segment lost 10 bases and the V segment lost 1 base, leaving 5 bases of the junction unmatched. The genes are TRBV7-9 and TRBJ1-6; 9 bases agree with TRBD1. The sequencing input was cord blood. The sequence was collected from a newborn girl in good health. The CDR3 sequence: CASSLGDRDGSPLHF. The CDR3 nucleotides read TGTGCCAGCAGCTTAGGGGACAGGGACGGATCACCCCTCCACTTT. The entire variable domain, with the rest obtained from reference TRBV7-9 and TRBJ1-6, is as follows: DTGVSQNPRHKITKRGQNVTFRCDPISEHNRLYWYRQTLGQGPEFLTYFQNEAQLEKSRLLSDRFSAERPKGSFSTLEIQRTEQGDSAMYLCASSLGDRDGSPLHFGNGTRLTVT.